These 31 T cell receptor beta chains originate from one sample sequenced in a study of blood T cell repertoires in COVID-19. Generated by immunoSEQ multiplex PCR, the TCRdb table keeps only in-frame clones and is missing some. This sample has more than 150,000 clones, with approximately 90% found just once. The sample taken for sequencing was peripheral blood. These receptors were collected from a man in his fifties or sixties with acute or convalescent COVID-19.

The chain combines TRBV18 with TRBJ2-3; maybe TRBD1 (5 bases). The germline CDR1 and CDR2 sequences are KGHSH and LQKENI. The CDR3 is 13 residues long. Trimming took off 3 bases at V and 2 bases at J, with 6 bases between the two ends. This CDR3 reads CASSPTVTDTQYF. CDR3 coding DNA: TGTGCCAGCTCACCGACAGTCACAGATACGCAGTATTTT.

The chain uses TRBV7-8 and TRBJ2-4; no clear D. The CDR3 sequence is 16 residues long. Germline V gene data show CDR1 as SGHVS and CDR2 as FQNEAQ. Deletions cut 3 bases from V and 1 base from J, with 13 bases between. The CDR3 loop reads CASSLGPPGAKNIQYF. CDR3 DNA: TGTGCCAGCAGCTTGGGCCCCCCTGGTGCCAAAAACATTCAGTACTTC. Drawing the rest from reference TRBV7-8 and TRBJ2-4, the complete variable domain is GAGVSQSPRYKVAKRGQDVALRCDPISGHVSLFWYQQALGQGPEFLTYFQNEAQLDKSGLPSDRFFAERPEGSVSTLKIQRTQQEDSAVYLCASSLGPPGAKNIQYFGAGTRLSVL.

This rearrangement joins TRBV9 to TRBJ2-2; D might be TRBD1 (6 bases). The V and J ends lost 1 base and 3 bases respectively, with 16 bases between them. This CDR3 comprises 17 residues. The germline V gene has CDR1 SGDLS and CDR2 YYNGEE. The CDR3 DNA reads TGTGCCAGCAGCGTATGGGGGACACCGAAGGACACCGGGGAGCTGTTTTTT. Its protein product is CASSVWGTPKDTGELFF.

The rearrangement links TRBV9 to TRBJ2-3; TRBD2 matches at 9 bases. Germline V lookup: CDR1 SGDLS, CDR2 YYNGEE. V lost 2 bases and J lost 1; bases outside the gene matches: 2. CDR3 size: 15 residues. The CDR3 nucleotides read TGTGCCAGCAGCGTTAGCGGGAGCGGCACAGATACGCAGTATTTT. It translates to CASSVSGSGTDTQYF.

The chain combines TRBV28 with TRBJ2-2; 7 bases agree with TRBD1. This CDR3 contains 15 residues. From germline, CDR1 is MDHEN and CDR2 SYDVKM. Germline trimming cut 2 bases from V and 5 bases from J; bases unmatched to any gene: 5. In DNA form, the CDR3 reads TGTGCCAGCAGTTTAGGGACAGCTAAGACCGGGGAGCTGTTTTTT. Translated: CASSLGTAKTGELFF.

The chain combines TRBV29-1 with TRBJ2-7, with TRBD1 matching 8 bases. Germline CDR1 and CDR2: SQVTM and ANQGSEA. J lost 7 bases, V lost 6 bases, and 8 bases had no gene match. CDR3 length: 12 residues. CDR3 sequence reads: CSVMTGAREQYF. CDR3 DNA sequence: TGCAGCGTAATGACAGGGGCGAGAGAGCAGTACTTC.

The CDR3 sequence is CASSLGQGGNTGELFF. As DNA, the CDR3 is TGTGCCAGCAGCTTAGGACAGGGTGGAAACACCGGGGAGCTGTTTTTT. V gene TRBV7-3 combines with J gene TRBJ2-2; 8 positions agree with TRBD1. This CDR3 contains 16 residues. Losses at the gene ends were 2 bases for V and 2 bases for J; bases not matched to a gene: 4. Germline CDR1 reads SGHTA; CDR2 reads FQGTGA.

The V call is TRBV6-5, the J call TRBJ2-4; perhaps TRBD2 as D (7 bases). The CDR3 contains 15 residues. Trimming removed 8 bases from V and 2 bases from J, with 16 bases in between. The V gene's germline CDR1 is MNHEY and CDR2 SVGAGI. The CDR3 DNA sequence: TGTGCCAGCTTGCGGGGGCTTGGGTCCAAAAACATTCAGTACTTC. Amino acids: CASLRGLGSKNIQYF.

This rearrangement joins TRBV12-3 or TRBV12-4 to TRBJ1-6; maybe TRBD1 (5 bases). Trimming pared 5 bases from V and 7 bases from J, leaving 9 bases between. The CDR3 extends over 13 amino acids. CDR3 amino acids: CASSPGPNSPLHF. DNA for the CDR3: TGTGCCAGCAGTCCAGGGCCGAATTCACCCCTCCACTTT.

The V call is TRBV2, the J call TRBJ2-7; unclear D gene. The CDR3 covers 11 residues. V gave up 5 bases and J gave up 5 bases, with 7 bases separating them. Per the germline V gene, CDR1 is SNHLY and CDR2 is FYNNEI. The CDR3 region is CASSRSDEQYF. Here the CDR3 DNA reads TGTGCCAGCAGTCGCTCAGACGAGCAGTACTTC. The variable domain in full, completed from reference TRBV2 and TRBJ2-7, reads EPEVTQTPSHQVTQMGQEVILRCVPISNHLYFYWYRQILGQKVEFLVSFYNNEISEKSEIFDDQFSVERPDGSNFTLKIRSTKLEDSAMYFCASSRSDEQYFGPGTRLTVT.

This clone was seen only once. The chain links TRBV7-2 to TRBJ2-2; maybe TRBD1 (5 bases). Germline lookup yields CDR1 SGHTA and CDR2 FQGNSA. This CDR3 spans 16 amino acids. The V and J ends lost 2 bases and 9 bases respectively, with 19 bases between them. The CDR3 here is CASSLKSLAGQRELFF. The CDR3 DNA reads as TGTGCCAGCAGCTTAAAATCTCTGGCAGGACAAAGGGAGCTGTTTTTT.

This rearrangement joins TRBV5-4 to TRBJ2-7; D gene ambiguous. The CDR3 loop spans 14 amino acids. The germline CDR1 and CDR2 sequences are SGHNT and YYREEE (reference sequence). Trimming stripped 0 bases from V and 4 bases from J, with 11 bases between. CDR3 loop: CASSLGPRPYEQYF. For the CDR3, the DNA is TGTGCCAGCAGCTTGGGGCCCAGGCCTTACGAGCAGTACTTC.

The chain carries TRBV4-3 and TRBJ1-1; D is uncertain. The length of the CDR3 is 12 residues. Germline V gene data show CDR1 as LGHNA and CDR2 as YSLEER. Trimming pared 1 base from V and 5 bases from J, leaving 5 bases between. In nucleotides, the CDR3 is TGCGCCAGCAGCCAAGTTCGGACTGAAGCTTTCTTT. Its translation: CASSQVRTEAFF.

This chain joins TRBV5-1 and TRBJ1-5, with D tentatively TRBD1 (5 bases). The V gene's germline CDR1 is SGHRS and CDR2 YFSETQ. Trimming pared 0 bases from V and 6 bases from J, leaving 13 bases between. The CDR3 is 15 amino acids. The CDR3 spells CASSLAGIPTQPQHF. The DNA of the CDR3 is TGCGCCAGCAGCTTGGCAGGGATCCCAACTCAGCCCCAGCATTTT.

The chain recombines TRBV27 with TRBJ2-7, with D tentatively TRBD2 (6 bases). With 3 bases removed from V and 6 bases from J, the gap between germline ends came to 18 bases. Germline CDR1 and CDR2: MNHEY and SMNVEV (reference sequence). This CDR3 has 15 amino acids. CDR3 bases: TGTGCCAGCAGTTTGGCGGGGAGGTACCTTCGCGAGCAGTACTTC. Encoded protein: CASSLAGRYLREQYF.

This clone occurred a few times. The chain links TRBV29-1 to TRBJ2-2; 8 positions agree with TRBD1. The CDR3 is 13 residues long. The germline V gene encodes CDR1 SQVTM and CDR2 ANQGSEA. V gave up 7 bases and J gave up 7 bases; unmatched junction bases: 8. The CDR3 DNA follows: TGCAGCGGATCCAGGGGGCTGGGCGGGGAGCTGTTTTTT. Residues: CSGSRGLGGELFF.

This clone was observed a few times. The chain links TRBV5-1 to TRBJ2-1, with TRBD2 matching 7 bases. CDR1 and CDR2 from the germline V gene are SGHRS and YFSETQ. J lost 10 bases, V lost 7 bases, and 11 bases had no gene match. The CDR3 has 13 residues. The CDR3 DNA follows: TGCGCCAGCCGGGAGGCTGGGTCCTTCGAGCAGTTCTTC. Its translation: CASREAGSFEQFF.

V and J are TRBV7-9 and TRBJ2-3; 14 bases agree with TRBD2. J was trimmed by 10 bases and V by 6 bases; bases with no gene match: 15. The CDR3 contains 17 residues. The germline gives CDR1 SEHNR, CDR2 FQNEAQ (reference sequence). The CDR3 DNA reads TGTGCCAGCAGACGCCCTTCCGGGACTAGCGGGAGCCTGGCGCAGTATTTT. It codes for CASRRPSGTSGSLAQYF.

This chain uses TRBV30 with TRBJ1-3; 7 bases align to TRBD1. CDR1 is GTSNPN, CDR2 SVGIG, per germline (reference sequence). After removal of 3 bases from V and 4 bases from J, the junction contained 6 bases not matched to a gene. CDR3 size: 14 residues. CDR3 DNA: TGTGCCTGGAGAAACAGGGGCTTCGGAAACACCATATATTTT. Translating it yields CAWRNRGFGNTIYF. The whole variable domain, filled in from reference TRBV30 and TRBJ1-3, reads SQTIHQWPATLVQPVGSPLSLECTVEGTSNPNLYWYRQAAGRGLQLLFYSVGIGQISSEVPQNLSASRPQDRQFILSSKKLLLSDSGFYLCAWRNRGFGNTIYFGEGSWLTVV.

This chain uses TRBV5-4 with TRBJ2-3, with 13 positions matching TRBD2. The CDR3 extends over 15 amino acids. Unmatched junction bases numbered 3, after V lost 5 bases and J lost 3 bases. Germline V CDR1 and CDR2: SGHNT, YYREEE (reference sequence). The CDR3 DNA is TGTGCCAGCAGGGGGACTAGCGGGATAACAGATACGCAGTATTTT. Translated: CASRGTSGITDTQYF.

The count of this clone is one. This rearrangement joins TRBV5-4 to TRBJ2-5; D might be TRBD2 (6 bases). The CDR3 runs 14 residues. Germline lookup yields CDR1 SGHNT and CDR2 YYREEE (reference sequence). The V gene lost 5 bases and the J gene lost 4 bases, with 15 bases spanning the gap. The CDR3 is CASSTGVLLETQYF. DNA for the CDR3: TGTGCCAGCAGTACGGGGGTTTTACTAGAGACCCAGTACTTC.

V gene TRBV6-2 or TRBV6-3 combines with J gene TRBJ1-3; 7 nucleotides agree with TRBD1. Per germline, CDR1 MNHEY and CDR2 SVGEGT. The CDR3 has 17 residues. V trimming: 2 bases; J trimming: 3 bases; junction bases outside the gene matches: 10. In nucleotides, the CDR3 is TGTGCCAGCAGTTACCTTCCTACCGGGACAGATGGAAACACCATATATTTT. It codes for CASSYLPTGTDGNTIYF.

This chain uses TRBV3-1 (or the pseudogene TRBV3-2) with TRBJ2-5; 8 nucleotides agree with TRBD2. Germline V gene sequence: CDR1 LGHDT, CDR2 YNNKEL (reference sequence). Trimming removed 0 bases from V and 2 bases from J; junction bases left unmatched: 8. CDR3 size: 17 residues. The CDR3 nucleotides are TGTGCCAGCAGCCAAGATGTGGGGCGGGGGGTACAAGAGACCCAGTACTTC. As protein: CASSQDVGRGVQETQYF.

The CDR3 region is CASSVERWGTGELFF. CDR3 bases: TGTGCCAGCAGCGTCGAGCGGTGGGGTACCGGGGAGCTGTTTTTT. V gene TRBV9 combines with J gene TRBJ2-2, with D perhaps matching TRBD2 (5 bases). CDR1 and CDR2 (germline): SGDLS, YYNGEE. Trimming took 2 bases from V and 5 from J, leaving 13 bases between them. The CDR3 runs 15 residues.

This chain links TRBV19 with TRBJ1-6; the D gene is possibly TRBD1 (6 bases). Per germline, CDR1 LNHDA and CDR2 SQIVND (reference sequence). The CDR3 runs 14 residues. Trimming removed 6 bases from V and 6 bases from J, with 12 bases in between. The CDR3 DNA follows: TGTGCCAGTAGGACGACAGGAGCTAATTCACCCCTCCACTTT. Its translation is CASRTTGANSPLHF.

The chain recombines TRBV5-1 with TRBJ2-5; TRBD2 is a possible D gene (5 bases). Trimming removed 5 bases at V and 1 base at J, with 12 bases between. CDR1 SGHRS and CDR2 YFSETQ come from the germline V gene. There are 14 residues in the CDR3. The CDR3 coding sequence is TGCGCCAGCAGGCCCAGCGGAACCCAAGAGACCCAGTACTTC. Translating gives CASRPSGTQETQYF.

The gene calls are TRBV7-2 and TRBJ2-5, with D perhaps TRBD1 (6 bases). Germline loops: CDR1 SGHTA, CDR2 FQGNSA. The CDR3 has 14 amino acids. Trimming cost V 4 bases and J 2 bases, with 11 bases left between them. CDR3 sequence reads: CASSYSGEQETQYF. DNA of the CDR3: TGTGCCAGCAGCTATTCAGGGGAGCAAGAGACCCAGTACTTC.

The sample holds a few counts of this clone. The chain couples TRBV7-2 to TRBJ2-1; 11 positions agree with TRBD2. The CDR3 covers 15 residues. V lost 5 bases, J lost 4 bases, and 4 bases stayed unmatched. Germline V gene lookup returns CDR1 SGHTA and CDR2 FQGNSA. As DNA, the CDR3 is TGTGCCAGCAGCCAGGGGACTAGCGGATACAATGAGCAGTTCTTC. This codes for CASSQGTSGYNEQFF.

The chain uses TRBV14 and TRBJ2-1; the match to TRBD2 covers 9 bases. The CDR3 is made up of 15 amino acids. With V trimmed by 5 bases and J by 8 bases, 10 bases remained unmatched. Germline V lookup: CDR1 SGHDN, CDR2 FVKESK. The CDR3 sequence is CASSILSGGRDEQFF. CDR3 nucleotide sequence: TGTGCCAGCAGCATTCTTAGCGGGGGCCGGGATGAGCAGTTCTTC.

This rearrangement joins TRBV24-1 to TRBJ1-4; D is unclear. This CDR3 contains 14 residues. Deletions cut 4 bases from V and 13 bases from J, with 18 bases between. Per germline, CDR1 KGHDR and CDR2 SFDVKD. The CDR3 region has the DNA TGTGCCACCAGTGAATCGTCCCGGACGGGAAGACTGTTTTTT. This sequence encodes CATSESSRTGRLFF.

The chain employs TRBV2 and TRBJ2-7, with D possibly matching TRBD1 (6 bases). V was pared by 4 bases and J by 5 bases, with 12 bases between. CDR1 and CDR2 from the germline V gene are SNHLY and FYNNEI. This CDR3 contains 13 residues. The CDR3 region is CASSATGIHEQYV. The CDR3 DNA is TGTGCCAGCAGTGCTACAGGGATTCACGAGCAGTACGTC.